This T cell receptor beta chain was profiled in a study of cytomegalovirus exposure and HLA in healthy donors. In the study overall: Sequencing of approximately 190 million T cells in an earlier analysis found around 120 million unique TCR beta sequences. Study-level points and caveats: Immune exposure was documented only through CMV serostatus. Later analysis identified about 17,000 TCR beta sequences associated with HLA alleles, using a false discovery rate threshold of 0.05.

Regarding this clone: Antigen specificity is unknown.

PCR primers comprised 60 Vbeta and 13 Jbeta primers. Using immunoSEQ multiplex PCR, the repertoire was profiled, and TCRdb retains in-frame clones only, with some absent. The sample yields roughly 84,000 clones, of which the top ten take up 0.58%. The CDR3 sequence is 13 residues long. Deletions cut 8 bases from V and 3 bases from J, with 11 bases between. Germline CDR1 is MNHNS and CDR2 is SASEGT. This sequence joins TRBV6-1 and TRBJ1-5; D might be TRBD1 (5 bases). The sample consisted of PBMCs. This sequence was found in a man aged 50 to 60 in good health and CMV-seronegative. CDR3 region: CASGGGANQPQHF. The CDR3 DNA follows: TGTGCCAGCGGGGGAGGGGCCAATCAGCCCCAGCATTTT.